The clone carrying this T cell receptor (beta chain) has only a few counts. Its antigen is as yet unknown. Vbeta (60) and Jbeta (13) primers were used in the PCR. Here immunoSEQ multiplex PCR was the method, and the copy in TCRdb shows in-frame clones only, minus some. The table records 90,000 to 120,000 clones, 73% of them present only once. This sample is part of a study of cytomegalovirus exposure and HLA in healthy donors. Broader study findings: According to a later analysis, most TCR beta chains associated with CMV appeared HLA-restricted. Through in vitro validation, a few CMV-associated chains were shown to be specific for CMV antigens. Altogether, 160 or so TCR beta chains were recorded as cytomegalovirus-associated. Later analysis associated a missense DCLRE1C variant with TCR beta V- and J-gene trimming.

V dropped 5 bases and J dropped 1; count of bases not matched to a gene: 2. The CDR3 is 15 amino acids. Germline V gene sequence: CDR1 SGHTA, CDR2 FQGTGA. This receptor was taken from a man aged 30 to 45 in good health and CMV-seronegative. Sequences were obtained from PBMCs. The rearrangement links TRBV7-3 to TRBJ2-3, with 11 bases identical to TRBD2. In DNA form, the CDR3 reads TGTGCCAGCAGCCGTAGCGGGAGGGGCACAGATACGCAGTATTTT. It codes for CASSRSGRGTDTQYF.